Presented here are 20 T cell receptor beta chains from one specimen sequenced in a study of beta chain features in type 1 diabetes. Isolated RNA was reverse transcribed in full, so expressed TCRB transcripts were sequenced. Sequencing used immunoSEQ multiplex PCR; TCRdb keeps in-frame clones, though not all of them. The data show 640,000 or so clones, over 11% seen once. Overall study findings and caveats: There was a moderate but significant shortening of TCRB CDR3s in all four CD4+ subsets of Type 1 diabetes patients.

No antigen has been assigned to these receptors. Sequenced material: naive CD4+ T cells from blood. These receptors all come from a man younger than 35 with type 1 diabetes.

The table lists this clone with a few counts. The rearrangement joins TRBV6-6 to TRBJ1-6, with 7 bases fitting TRBD1. J gave up 6 bases and V 6 bases, and 5 bases lay outside the gene matches. Per germline, CDR1 MNHNY and CDR2 SVGAGI (reference sequence). This CDR3 contains 14 residues. The CDR3 sequence: CASSSRQGNSPLHF. The CDR3, as DNA: TGTGCCAGCAGCTCCCGACAGGGTAATTCACCCCTCCACTTT.

This clone was counted a few times. CDR3 sequence (DNA): TGCGCCAGCAGCTGGGCGTGGGAAGAGACCCAGTACTTC. This codes for CASSWAWEETQYF. The genes are TRBV5-1 and TRBJ2-5; D ambiguous. The CDR3 covers 13 residues. Germline CDR1 is SGHRS and CDR2 is YFSETQ. Trimming shortened V by 3 bases and J by 3 bases, and 9 bases separated the two germline ends.

This chain links TRBV4-2 with TRBJ2-2; no firm D call. The V end lost 1 base, the J end lost 2 bases, and 11 bases lay between the germline ends. This CDR3 has 16 residues. Germline assignment: CDR1 LGHNA and CDR2 YNFKEQ. The CDR3 loop reads CASSQGPGLNTGELFF. The CDR3 nucleotides are TGTGCCAGCAGCCAAGGGCCCGGGCTTAACACCGGGGAGCTGTTTTTT.

This chain connects TRBV2 to TRBJ1-5; 9 positions agree with TRBD1. Looked up from germline, CDR1 is SNHLY and CDR2 is FYNNEI. The CDR3 loop spans 14 amino acids. Unmatched junction bases numbered 6, after V lost 6 bases and J lost 6 bases. CDR3 nucleotide sequence: TGTGCCAGCAGGACCGACAGGGGGGCTCAGCCCCAGCATTTT. It is translated as CASRTDRGAQPQHF.

This clone appeared a few times. The chain has TRBV5-1 and TRBJ2-3; 7 bases line up with TRBD1. V was pared by 7 bases and J by 3 bases, with 8 bases of the junction left unmatched. The CDR3 totals 14 residues. The germline CDR1 and CDR2 sequences are SGHRS and YFSETQ. The CDR3, as DNA: TGCGCCAGCGCTTCAGGGGGACAAACAGATACGCAGTATTTT. Amino acid sequence: CASASGGQTDTQYF.

V and J are TRBV30 and TRBJ1-1; D unresolved. In germline, CDR1 is GTSNPN, CDR2 SVGIG (reference sequence). The length of the CDR3 is 13 residues. Trimming left V 0 bases short and J 4 bases short, with 9 bases between. This chain's CDR3 is CAWSVGSVTEAFF. The CDR3 coding sequence is TGTGCCTGGAGTGTAGGTTCCGTCACTGAAGCTTTCTTT.

The chain combines TRBV4-2 with TRBJ2-3; 7 nucleotides match TRBD2. The CDR3 runs to 16 residues. Germline lookup yields CDR1 LGHNA and CDR2 YNFKEQ. V lost 3 bases and J lost 2; bases outside the gene matches: 8. The CDR3 sequence is CASSHASGVTTDTQYF. The CDR3 bases are TGTGCCAGCAGCCACGCTAGCGGTGTGACCACAGATACGCAGTATTTT.

A few counts support this clone. This rearrangement joins TRBV28 to TRBJ2-7, with TRBD2 identical over 8 bases. Germline V gene data show CDR1 as MDHEN and CDR2 as SYDVKM. V was pared by 6 bases and J by 3 bases, with 13 bases of the junction left unmatched. The CDR3 runs 16 residues. CDR3 residues: CASRTLGTAGGYEQYF. The CDR3 coding sequence is TGTGCCAGCAGGACTCTCGGGACCGCGGGAGGCTACGAGCAGTACTTC.

CDR3 amino acids: CASSKRGYNEQFF. The CDR3 DNA sequence: TGTGCCAGCAGTAAGCGAGGCTACAATGAGCAGTTCTTC. V usage is TRBV2 and J usage is TRBJ2-1; D is unresolved. Per germline, CDR1 SNHLY and CDR2 FYNNEI. The CDR3 runs 13 residues. The V and J ends lost 5 bases and 3 bases respectively, with 8 bases between them.

This clone showed up just a few times. The J gene is TRBJ2-3, the V gene TRBV9; TRBD2 aligns across 7 bases. J was trimmed by 6 bases and V by 4 bases; bases with no gene match: 8. The CDR3 has 14 residues. Germline CDR1 and CDR2: SGDLS and YYNGEE. CDR3 in DNA: TGTGCCAGCAGCATAGCGGGTCGCCTGGATACGCAGTATTTT. Its translation: CASSIAGRLDTQYF.

V gene TRBV30 combines with J gene TRBJ1-2; D gene unclear. The ends were cut back, 0 bases at V and 6 bases at J, with 14 bases in the middle. The CDR3 has 14 amino acids. Germline V gene sequence: CDR1 GTSNPN, CDR2 SVGIG (reference sequence). The CDR3 region is CAWSVLWGTNGYTF. For the CDR3, the DNA is TGTGCCTGGAGTGTACTCTGGGGTACTAATGGCTACACCTTC. The variable domain in full, with the rest retrieved from reference TRBV30 and TRBJ1-2, is SQTIHQWPATLVQPVGSPLSLECTVEGTSNPNLYWYRQAAGRGLQLLFYSVGIGQISSEVPQNLSASRPQDRQFILSSKKLLLSDSGFYLCAWSVLWGTNGYTFGSGTRLTVV.

The chain joins TRBV21-1 to TRBJ1-2. TRBV21-1 is noted as a pseudogene. This CDR3 has 14 residues. CDR3 amino acids: CASSNHTETYGYTF. The CDR3 DNA follows: TGTGCCAGCAGCAATCATACCGAGACCTATGGCTACACCTTC.

This clone was picked up a small number of times. J is TRBJ2-5 and V is TRBV7-9; D gene ambiguous. Trimming took 5 bases from V and 4 from J, leaving 14 bases between them. This CDR3 spans 14 amino acids. CDR1 is SEHNR, CDR2 FQNEAQ, per germline (reference sequence). The CDR3, as DNA: TGTGCCAGCAGCCCCAACCCTCCCCCAGAGACCCAGTACTTC. Its translation is CASSPNPPPETQYF.

The rearrangement joins TRBV18 to TRBJ1-1; 8 positions agree with TRBD1. With V trimmed by 3 bases and J by 4 bases, 7 bases remained unmatched. The germline CDR1 and CDR2 sequences are KGHSH and LQKENI. The CDR3 spans 15 residues. In DNA, the CDR3 is TGTGCCAGCTCACCTCGGACAGGGTCCGGCACTGAAGCTTTCTTT. It codes for CASSPRTGSGTEAFF. The variable domain in full, with the rest retrieved from reference TRBV18 and TRBJ1-1, is NAGVMQNPRHLVRRRGQEARLRCSPMKGHSHVYWYRQLPEEGLKFMVYLQKENIIDESGMPKERFSAEFPKEGPSILRIQQVVRGDSAAYFCASSPRTGSGTEAFFGQGTRLTVV.

This clone was recorded a few times. The DNA of the CDR3 is TGTGCCAGCTCACCCCGCCCCGATAGGGGAGCTTTCTTT. Translating gives CASSPRPDRGAFF. The chain joins TRBV18 to TRBJ1-1; tentatively, D is TRBD1 (5 bases). This CDR3 contains 13 residues. Trimming removed 3 bases at V and 10 bases at J, with 15 bases between. Germline values: CDR1 KGHSH, CDR2 LQKENI. The entire variable domain, with the rest obtained from reference TRBV18 and TRBJ1-1, is as follows: NAGVMQNPRHLVRRRGQEARLRCSPMKGHSHVYWYRQLPEEGLKFMVYLQKENIIDESGMPKERFSAEFPKEGPSILRIQQVVRGDSAAYFCASSPRPDRGAFFGQGTRLTVV.

J is TRBJ2-1 and V is TRBV6-1; D is perhaps TRBD1 (6 bases). The CDR3 consists of 12 residues. Germline V CDR1 and CDR2: MNHNS, SASEGT. Trimming stripped 5 bases from V and 9 bases from J, with 11 bases between. The CDR3 reads CASSTQGTEQFF. DNA for the CDR3: TGTGCCAGCAGTACCCAGGGGACTGAGCAGTTCTTC.

This clone was recorded a few times. The chain is built from TRBV29-1 and TRBJ1-5; D unclear. Deletions cut 4 bases from V and 0 bases from J, with 4 bases between. CDR3 length: 12 amino acids. Germline V gives CDR1 SQVTM, CDR2 ANQGSEA. CDR3 nucleotide sequence: TGCAGCGTTGTAAGTAGCAATCAGCCCCAGCATTTT. Protein: CSVVSSNQPQHF.

The genes are TRBV14 and TRBJ1-1, with D uncertain. V lost 4 bases to trimming and J lost 0 bases, with 6 bases between them. The CDR3 has 13 amino acids. The germline gives CDR1 SGHDN, CDR2 FVKESK. The CDR3 here is CASSLSLNTEAFF. The CDR3 DNA follows: TGTGCCAGCAGCCTTTCTTTGAACACTGAAGCTTTCTTT.

This chain connects TRBV20-1 to TRBJ1-4; no clear D gene. The CDR3 sequence is 11 residues long. Germline V CDR1 and CDR2: DFQATT, SNEGSKA (reference sequence). The ends were cut back, 4 bases at V and 6 bases at J, with 6 bases in the middle. CDR3 sequence reads: CSAIYYEKLFF. In nucleotides, the CDR3 is TGCAGTGCTATTTACTATGAAAAACTGTTTTTT.

The table lists this clone with a few counts. The genes are TRBV27 and TRBJ2-6, with 7 nucleotides matching TRBD1. CDR1 and CDR2 from the germline V gene are MNHEY and SMNVEV (reference sequence). V was pared by 8 bases and J by 2 bases, with 6 bases of the junction left unmatched. The CDR3 loop spans 15 amino acids. The CDR3 coding sequence is TGTGCCAGCGGGTACAGGGGCCCTGGGGCCAACGTCCTGACTTTC. This sequence encodes CASGYRGPGANVLTF.